The clone carrying this T cell receptor (beta chain) was detected only once. Its target is unknown. The data belong to a study of OX40 agonist ivuxolimab in advanced cancers. Background on the study: Ivuxolimab, an antibody acting as an agonist of OX40 (CD134), was used to treat patients.

General study findings and limits: Antigen specificity of clonally expanded peripheral T cells was not established.

The CDR3 runs 17 residues. V was clipped by 4 bases and J by 2 bases; unmatched bases: 10. Germline V gene lookup returns CDR1 SEHNR and CDR2 FQNEAQ (reference sequence). Only in-frame clones appear in the TCRdb table, and some are missing; sequencing was by immunoSEQ multiplex PCR. Of 65,000 to 80,000 clones listed, 80% to 95% are singletons. The material was CD4+ or CD8+ T cells sorted from blood, obtained in a trial of the OX40 agonist ivuxolimab. The receptor was derived from an adult with an advanced solid tumor such as melanoma, head and neck, liver or kidney cancer. This chain connects TRBV7-9 to TRBJ2-5; TRBD1 matches at 10 bases. This CDR3 is CASSSADRGLGQETQYF. The CDR3 DNA sequence: TGTGCCAGCAGCTCTGCCGACAGGGGGCTTGGGCAAGAGACCCAGTACTTC.